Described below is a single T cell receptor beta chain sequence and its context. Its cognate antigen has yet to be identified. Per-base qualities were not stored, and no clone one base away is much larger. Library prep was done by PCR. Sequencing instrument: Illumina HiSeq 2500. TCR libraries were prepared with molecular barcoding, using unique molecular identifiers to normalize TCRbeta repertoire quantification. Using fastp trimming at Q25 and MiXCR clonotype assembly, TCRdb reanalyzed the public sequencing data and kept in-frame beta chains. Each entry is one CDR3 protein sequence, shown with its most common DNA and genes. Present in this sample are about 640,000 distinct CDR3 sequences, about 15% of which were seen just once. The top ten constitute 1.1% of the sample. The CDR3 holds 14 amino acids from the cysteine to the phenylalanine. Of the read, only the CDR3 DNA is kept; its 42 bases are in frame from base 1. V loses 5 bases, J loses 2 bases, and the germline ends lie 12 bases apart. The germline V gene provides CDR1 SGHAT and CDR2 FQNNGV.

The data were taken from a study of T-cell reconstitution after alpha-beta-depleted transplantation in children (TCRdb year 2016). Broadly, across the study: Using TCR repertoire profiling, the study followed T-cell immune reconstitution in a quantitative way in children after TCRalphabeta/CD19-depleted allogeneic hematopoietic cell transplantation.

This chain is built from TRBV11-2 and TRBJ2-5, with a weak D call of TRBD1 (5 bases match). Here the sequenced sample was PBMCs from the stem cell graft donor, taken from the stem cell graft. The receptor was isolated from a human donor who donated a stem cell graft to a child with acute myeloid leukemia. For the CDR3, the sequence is CASSIRQTQETQYF. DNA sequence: TGTGCCAGCAGCATTAGACAGACACAAGAGACCCAGTACTTC.